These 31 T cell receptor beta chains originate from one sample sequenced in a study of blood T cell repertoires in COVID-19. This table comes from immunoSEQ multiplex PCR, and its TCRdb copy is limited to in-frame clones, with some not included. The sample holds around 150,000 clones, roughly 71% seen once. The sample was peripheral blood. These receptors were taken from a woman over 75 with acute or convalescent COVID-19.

The CDR3 spells CASATGGADYGYTF. For the CDR3, the DNA is TGTGCTAGTGCCACCGGGGGGGCGGACTATGGCTACACCTTC. This chain uses TRBV12-5 with TRBJ1-2; D possibly corresponds to TRBD1 (6 bases). This CDR3 region has 14 residues. Trimming stripped 7 bases from V and 3 bases from J, with 15 bases between. Per germline, CDR1 LGHNT and CDR2 FRNRAP.

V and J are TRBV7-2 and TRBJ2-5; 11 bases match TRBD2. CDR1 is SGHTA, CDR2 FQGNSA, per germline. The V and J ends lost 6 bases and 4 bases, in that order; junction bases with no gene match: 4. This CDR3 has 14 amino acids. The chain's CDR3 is CASSFSGGAETQYF. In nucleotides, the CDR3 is TGTGCCAGCAGTTTTAGCGGGGGGGCAGAGACCCAGTACTTC.

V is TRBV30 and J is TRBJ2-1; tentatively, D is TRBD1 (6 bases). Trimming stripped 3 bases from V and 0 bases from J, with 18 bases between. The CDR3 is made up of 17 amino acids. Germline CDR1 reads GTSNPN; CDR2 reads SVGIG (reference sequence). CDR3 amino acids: CAWSGMEMGASYNEQFF. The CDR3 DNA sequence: TGTGCCTGGAGCGGGATGGAGATGGGGGCCTCCTACAATGAGCAGTTCTTC. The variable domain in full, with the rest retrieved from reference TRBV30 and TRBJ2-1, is SQTIHQWPATLVQPVGSPLSLECTVEGTSNPNLYWYRQAAGRGLQLLFYSVGIGQISSEVPQNLSASRPQDRQFILSSKKLLLSDSGFYLCAWSGMEMGASYNEQFFGPGTRLTVL.

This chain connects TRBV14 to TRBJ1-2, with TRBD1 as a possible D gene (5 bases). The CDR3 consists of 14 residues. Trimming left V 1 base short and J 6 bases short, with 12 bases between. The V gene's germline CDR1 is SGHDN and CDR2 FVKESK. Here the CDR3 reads CASSQVSRADGYTF. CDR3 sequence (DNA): TGTGCCAGCAGCCAAGTAAGCAGGGCGGATGGCTACACCTTC.

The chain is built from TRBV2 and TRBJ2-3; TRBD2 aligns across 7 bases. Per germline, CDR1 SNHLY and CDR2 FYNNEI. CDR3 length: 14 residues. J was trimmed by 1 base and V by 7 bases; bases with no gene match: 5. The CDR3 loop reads CASKLAFGTDTQYF. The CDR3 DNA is TGTGCCAGCAAACTAGCGTTCGGCACAGATACGCAGTATTTT.

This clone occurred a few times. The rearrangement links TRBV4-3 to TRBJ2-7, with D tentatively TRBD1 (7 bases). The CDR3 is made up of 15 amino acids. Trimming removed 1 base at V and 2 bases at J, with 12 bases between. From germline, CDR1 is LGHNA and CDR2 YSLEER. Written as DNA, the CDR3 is TGCGCCAGCAGCCAAGGCGGGACAGACCCCTACGAGCAGTACTTC. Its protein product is CASSQGGTDPYEQYF.

The CDR3: CAISESNSGVRDYGYTF. The CDR3, as DNA: TGTGCCATCAGTGAGTCCAACTCAGGGGTTAGGGACTATGGCTACACCTTC. The J gene is TRBJ1-2, the V gene TRBV10-3, with a tentative D call TRBD1 (6 bases). Trimming cost V 0 bases and J 3 bases, with 17 bases left between them. The CDR3 is 17 amino acids. CDR1 and CDR2 (germline): ENHRY, SYGVKD.

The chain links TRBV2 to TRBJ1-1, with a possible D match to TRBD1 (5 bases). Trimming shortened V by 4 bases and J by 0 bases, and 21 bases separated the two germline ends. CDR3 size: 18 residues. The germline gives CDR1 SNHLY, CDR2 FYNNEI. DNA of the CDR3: TGTGCCAGCAGTGCCCCTGGAGGCACAGGAGGGGTGAACACTGAAGCTTTCTTT. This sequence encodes CASSAPGGTGGVNTEAFF.

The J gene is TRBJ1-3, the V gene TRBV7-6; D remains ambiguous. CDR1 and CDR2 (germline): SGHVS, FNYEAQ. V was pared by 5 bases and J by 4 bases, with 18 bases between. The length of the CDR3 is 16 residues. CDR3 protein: CASSPMPEVSGNTIYF. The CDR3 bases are TGTGCCAGCAGCCCCATGCCGGAGGTTTCGGGAAACACCATATATTTT.

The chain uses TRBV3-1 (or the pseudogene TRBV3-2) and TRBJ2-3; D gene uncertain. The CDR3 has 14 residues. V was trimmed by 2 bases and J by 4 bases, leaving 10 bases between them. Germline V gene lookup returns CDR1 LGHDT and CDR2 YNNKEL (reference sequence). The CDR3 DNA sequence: TGTGCCAGCAGCCAAAGTTTTTCGGCAGATACGCAGTATTTT. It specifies CASSQSFSADTQYF.

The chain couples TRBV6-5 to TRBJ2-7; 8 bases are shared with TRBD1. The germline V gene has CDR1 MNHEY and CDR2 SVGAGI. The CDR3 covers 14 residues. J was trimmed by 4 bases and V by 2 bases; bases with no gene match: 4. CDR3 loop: CASSYTGTGYEQYF. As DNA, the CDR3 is TGTGCCAGCAGTTACACCGGGACAGGTTACGAGCAGTACTTC.

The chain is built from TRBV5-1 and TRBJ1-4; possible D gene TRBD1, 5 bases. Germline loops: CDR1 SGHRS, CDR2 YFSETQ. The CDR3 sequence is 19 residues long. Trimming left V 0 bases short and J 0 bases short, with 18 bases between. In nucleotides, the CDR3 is TGCGCCAGCAGCTTGGCCAGGCCAGGGTTACTTGCAACTAATGAAAAACTGTTTTTT. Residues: CASSLARPGLLATNEKLFF.

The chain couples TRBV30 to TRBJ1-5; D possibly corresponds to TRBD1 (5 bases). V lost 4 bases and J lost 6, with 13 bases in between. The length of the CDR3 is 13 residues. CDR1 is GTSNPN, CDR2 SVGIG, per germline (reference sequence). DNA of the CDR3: TGTGCCTGGACCTCAGGGTTTCGTCAGCCCCAGCATTTT. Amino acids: CAWTSGFRQPQHF. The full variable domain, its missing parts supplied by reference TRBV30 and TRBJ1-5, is SQTIHQWPATLVQPVGSPLSLECTVEGTSNPNLYWYRQAAGRGLQLLFYSVGIGQISSEVPQNLSASRPQDRQFILSSKKLLLSDSGFYLCAWTSGFRQPQHFGDGTRLSIL.

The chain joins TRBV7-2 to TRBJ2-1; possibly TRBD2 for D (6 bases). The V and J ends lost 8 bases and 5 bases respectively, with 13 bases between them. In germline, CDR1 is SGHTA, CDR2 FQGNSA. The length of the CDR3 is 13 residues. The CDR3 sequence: CASGIGTHNEQFF. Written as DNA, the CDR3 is TGTGCCAGCGGAATCGGGACTCACAATGAGCAGTTCTTC.

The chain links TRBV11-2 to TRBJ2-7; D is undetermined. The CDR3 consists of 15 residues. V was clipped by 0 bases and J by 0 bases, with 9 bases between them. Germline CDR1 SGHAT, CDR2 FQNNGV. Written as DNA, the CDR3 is TGTGCCAGCAGCTTAGACGGCAGGCTCTCCTACGAGCAGTACTTC. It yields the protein CASSLDGRLSYEQYF.

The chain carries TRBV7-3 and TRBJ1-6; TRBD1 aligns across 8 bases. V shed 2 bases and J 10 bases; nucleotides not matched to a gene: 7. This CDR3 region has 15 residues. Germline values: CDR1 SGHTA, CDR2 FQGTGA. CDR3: CASSLSDRVLSPLHF. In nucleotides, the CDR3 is TGTGCCAGCAGCTTATCGGACAGGGTTTTATCACCCCTCCACTTT.

The CDR3 DNA sequence: TGCGCCAGCAGTCCTACCGGGACATACCTTTCCTACGAGCAGTACTTC. Its protein is CASSPTGTYLSYEQYF. V usage is TRBV23-1 and J usage is TRBJ2-7, with D tentatively TRBD1 (6 bases). Being an ORF, TRBV23-1 has a function that is uncertain. Trimming took off 4 bases at V and 1 base at J, with 17 bases between the two ends. This CDR3 has 16 amino acids.

CDR3 DNA: TGCGCCAGCAGCTTGGGGTCGGGAGGGGCCGAGCAGTACTTC. It translates to CASSLGSGGAEQYF. The chain has TRBV5-1 and TRBJ2-7, with 8 nucleotides matching TRBD2. Losses at the gene ends were 0 bases for V and 6 bases for J; bases not matched to a gene: 5. Germline V gene sequence: CDR1 SGHRS, CDR2 YFSETQ. The CDR3 contains 14 residues.

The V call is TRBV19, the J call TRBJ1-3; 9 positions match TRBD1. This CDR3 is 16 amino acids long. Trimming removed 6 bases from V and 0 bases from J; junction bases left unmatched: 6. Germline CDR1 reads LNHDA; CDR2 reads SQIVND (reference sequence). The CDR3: CASRVQGATSGNTIYF. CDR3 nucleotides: TGTGCCAGTAGGGTACAGGGGGCGACCTCTGGAAACACCATATATTTT.

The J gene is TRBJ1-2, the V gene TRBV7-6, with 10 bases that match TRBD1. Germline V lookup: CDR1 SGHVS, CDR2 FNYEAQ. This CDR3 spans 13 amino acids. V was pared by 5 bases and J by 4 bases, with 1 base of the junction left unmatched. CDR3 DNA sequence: TGTGCCAGCAGCCGGACAGGGGGCTATGGCTACACCTTC. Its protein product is CASSRTGGYGYTF.

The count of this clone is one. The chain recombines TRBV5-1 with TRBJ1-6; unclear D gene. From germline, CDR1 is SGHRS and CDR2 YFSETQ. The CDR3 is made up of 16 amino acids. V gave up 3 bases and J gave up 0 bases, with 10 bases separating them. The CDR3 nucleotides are TGCGCCAGCAGCTCCGGCGGAAGCTCCTATAATTCACCCCTCCACTTT. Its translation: CASSSGGSSYNSPLHF.

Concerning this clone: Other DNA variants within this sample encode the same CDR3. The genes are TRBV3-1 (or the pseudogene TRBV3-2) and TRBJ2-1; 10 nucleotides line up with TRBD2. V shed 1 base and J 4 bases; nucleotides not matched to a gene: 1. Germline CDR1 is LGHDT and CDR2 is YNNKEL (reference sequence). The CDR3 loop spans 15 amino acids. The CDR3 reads CASSQASGSYNEQFF. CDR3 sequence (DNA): TGTGCCAGCAGCCAAGCTAGCGGGAGTTACAATGAGCAGTTCTTC.

The CDR3 is CASSPGSGANVLTF. In DNA, the CDR3 is TGTGCCAGTAGCCCCGGGTCTGGGGCCAACGTCCTGACTTTC. The chain links TRBV19 to TRBJ2-6; D is undetermined. Deletions cut 6 bases from V and 1 base from J, with 7 bases between. Germline-derived CDR1 and CDR2 are LNHDA and SQIVND (reference sequence). The CDR3 has 14 amino acids.

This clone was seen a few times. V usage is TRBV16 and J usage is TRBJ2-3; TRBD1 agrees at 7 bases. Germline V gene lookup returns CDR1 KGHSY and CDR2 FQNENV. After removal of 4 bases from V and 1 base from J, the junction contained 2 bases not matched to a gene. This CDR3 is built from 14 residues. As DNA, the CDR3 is TGTGCCAGCAGCCCAGGGACAGGCACAGATACGCAGTATTTT. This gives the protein CASSPGTGTDTQYF.

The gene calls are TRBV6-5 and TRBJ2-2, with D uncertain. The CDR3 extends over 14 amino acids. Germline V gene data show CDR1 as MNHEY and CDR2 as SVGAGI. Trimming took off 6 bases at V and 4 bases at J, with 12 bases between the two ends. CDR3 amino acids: CASRRKTGTGELFF. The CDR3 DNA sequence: TGTGCCAGCAGGCGGAAGACCGGCACCGGGGAGCTGTTTTTT.

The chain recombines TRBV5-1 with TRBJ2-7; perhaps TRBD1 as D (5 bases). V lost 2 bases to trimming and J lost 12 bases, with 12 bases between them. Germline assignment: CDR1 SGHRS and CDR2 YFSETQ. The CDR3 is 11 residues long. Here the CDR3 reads CASSFPGPLYF. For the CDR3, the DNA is TGCGCCAGCAGCTTTCCAGGGCCGCTGTACTTC.

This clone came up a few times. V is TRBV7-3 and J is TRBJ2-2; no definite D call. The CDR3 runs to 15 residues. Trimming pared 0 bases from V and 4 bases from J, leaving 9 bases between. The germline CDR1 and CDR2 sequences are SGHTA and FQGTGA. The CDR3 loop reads CASSLTPEPTGELFF. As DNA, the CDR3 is TGTGCCAGCAGCTTAACCCCAGAACCCACCGGGGAGCTGTTTTTT.

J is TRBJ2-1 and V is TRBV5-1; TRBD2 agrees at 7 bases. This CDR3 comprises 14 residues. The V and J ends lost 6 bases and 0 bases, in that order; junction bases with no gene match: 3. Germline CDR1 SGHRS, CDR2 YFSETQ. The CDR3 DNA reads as TGCGCCAGCACAAGACTAGCCTCCTACAATGAGCAGTTCTTC. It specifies CASTRLASYNEQFF.

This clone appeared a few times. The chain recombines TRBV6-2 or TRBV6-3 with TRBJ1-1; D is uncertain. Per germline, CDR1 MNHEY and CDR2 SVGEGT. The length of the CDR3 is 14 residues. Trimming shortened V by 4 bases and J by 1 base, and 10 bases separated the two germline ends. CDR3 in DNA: TGTGCCAGCAGTTCCCCGACGGGGAACACTGAAGCTTTCTTT. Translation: CASSSPTGNTEAFF.

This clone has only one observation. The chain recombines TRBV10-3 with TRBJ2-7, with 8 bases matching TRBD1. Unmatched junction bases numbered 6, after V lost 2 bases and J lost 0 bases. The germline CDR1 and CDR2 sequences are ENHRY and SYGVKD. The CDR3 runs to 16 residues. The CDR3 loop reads CAISEGRGLNSYEQYF. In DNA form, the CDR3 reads TGTGCCATCAGTGAGGGCAGGGGGCTCAACTCCTACGAGCAGTACTTC.

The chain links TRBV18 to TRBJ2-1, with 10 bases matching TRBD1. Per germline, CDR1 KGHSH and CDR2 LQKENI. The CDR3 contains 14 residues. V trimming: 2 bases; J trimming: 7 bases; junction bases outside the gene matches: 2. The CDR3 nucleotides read TGTGCCAGCTCACCAGGGACAGGGGTTAATGAGCAGTTCTTC. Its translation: CASSPGTGVNEQFF. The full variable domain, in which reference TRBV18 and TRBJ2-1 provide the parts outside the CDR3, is NAGVMQNPRHLVRRRGQEARLRCSPMKGHSHVYWYRQLPEEGLKFMVYLQKENIIDESGMPKERFSAEFPKEGPSILRIQQVVRGDSAAYFCASSPGTGVNEQFFGPGTRLTVL.